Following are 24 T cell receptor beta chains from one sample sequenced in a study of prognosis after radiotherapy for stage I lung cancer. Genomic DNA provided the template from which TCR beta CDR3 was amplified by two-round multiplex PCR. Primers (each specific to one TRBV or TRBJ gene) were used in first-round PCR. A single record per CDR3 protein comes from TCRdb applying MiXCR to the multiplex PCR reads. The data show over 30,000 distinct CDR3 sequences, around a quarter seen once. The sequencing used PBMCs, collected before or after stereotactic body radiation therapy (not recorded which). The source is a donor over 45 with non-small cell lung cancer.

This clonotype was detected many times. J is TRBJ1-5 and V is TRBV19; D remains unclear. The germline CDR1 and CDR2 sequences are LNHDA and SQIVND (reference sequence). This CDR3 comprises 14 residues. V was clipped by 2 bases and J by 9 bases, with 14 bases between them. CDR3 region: CASSIMEGVRPQHF. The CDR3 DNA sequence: TGTGCCAGTAGTATAATGGAGGGTGTACGGCCCCAGCATTTT.

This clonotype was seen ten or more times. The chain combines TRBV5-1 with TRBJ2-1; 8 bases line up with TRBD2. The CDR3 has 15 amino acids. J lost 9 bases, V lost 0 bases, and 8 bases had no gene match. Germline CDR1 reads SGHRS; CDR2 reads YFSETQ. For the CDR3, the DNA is TGCGCCAGCAGCTTGGATCCGGGAGGGCCGGGTGAGCAGTTCTTC. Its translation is CASSLDPGGPGEQFF.

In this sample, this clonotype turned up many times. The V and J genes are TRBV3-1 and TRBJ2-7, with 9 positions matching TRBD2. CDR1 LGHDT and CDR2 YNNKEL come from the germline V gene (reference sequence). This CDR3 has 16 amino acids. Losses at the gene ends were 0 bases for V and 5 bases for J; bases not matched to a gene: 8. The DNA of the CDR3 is TGTGCCAGCAGCCAAGAGGGGCGGGAGGGCCCCAACGAGCAGTACTTC. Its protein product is CASSQEGREGPNEQYF.

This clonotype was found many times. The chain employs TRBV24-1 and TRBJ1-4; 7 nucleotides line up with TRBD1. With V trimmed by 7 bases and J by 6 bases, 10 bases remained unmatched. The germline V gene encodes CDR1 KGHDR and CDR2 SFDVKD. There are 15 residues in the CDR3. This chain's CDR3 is CATSHPGQNDEKLFF. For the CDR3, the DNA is TGTGCCACCAGCCATCCGGGACAGAACGATGAAAAACTGTTTTTT.

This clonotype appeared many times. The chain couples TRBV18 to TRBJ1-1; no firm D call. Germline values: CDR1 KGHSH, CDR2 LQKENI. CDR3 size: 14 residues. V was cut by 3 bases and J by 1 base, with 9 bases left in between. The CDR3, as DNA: TGTGCCAGCTCACCTGACATGGGGAACACTGAAGCTTTCTTT. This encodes CASSPDMGNTEAFF. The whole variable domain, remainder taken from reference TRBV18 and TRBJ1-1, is NAGVMQNPRHLVRRRGQEARLRCSPMKGHSHVYWYRQLPEEGLKFMVYLQKENIIDESGMPKERFSAEFPKEGPSILRIQQVVRGDSAAYFCASSPDMGNTEAFFGQGTRLTVV.

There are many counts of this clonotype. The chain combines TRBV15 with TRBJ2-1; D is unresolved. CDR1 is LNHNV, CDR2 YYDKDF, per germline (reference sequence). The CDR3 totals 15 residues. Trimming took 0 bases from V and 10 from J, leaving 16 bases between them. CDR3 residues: CATSRDLGIPTEQFF. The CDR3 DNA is TGTGCCACCAGCAGAGATTTGGGGATCCCCACAGAGCAGTTCTTC.

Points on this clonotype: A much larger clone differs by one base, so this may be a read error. CDR3 bases: TGCAGTGCTAGAGATTGGGGGGAGACCGAGTACTTC. Its protein is CSARDWGETEYF. V usage is TRBV20-1 and J usage is TRBJ2-5, with a weak D call TRBD2 (6 bases). Looked up from germline, CDR1 is DFQATT and CDR2 is SNEGSKA (reference sequence). The CDR3 runs 12 residues.

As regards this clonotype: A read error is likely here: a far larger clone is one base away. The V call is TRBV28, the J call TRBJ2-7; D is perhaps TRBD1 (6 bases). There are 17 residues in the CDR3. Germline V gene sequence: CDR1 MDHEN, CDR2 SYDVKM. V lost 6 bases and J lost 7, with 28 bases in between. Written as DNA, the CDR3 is TGTGCCAGCAGCTGGGGAAGAGGGGGTGCCGCGAGGAATGAGCAGTACTTC. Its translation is CASSWGRGGAARNEQYF.

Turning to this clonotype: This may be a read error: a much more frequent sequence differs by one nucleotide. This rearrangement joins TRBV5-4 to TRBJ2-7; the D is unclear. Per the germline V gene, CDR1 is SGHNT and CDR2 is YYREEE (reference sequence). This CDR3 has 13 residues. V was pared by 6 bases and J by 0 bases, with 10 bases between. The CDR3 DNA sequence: TGTGCCAGCAACTCGGGTAGCTCCTACGAGCAGTACTTC. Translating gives CASNSGSSYEQYF.

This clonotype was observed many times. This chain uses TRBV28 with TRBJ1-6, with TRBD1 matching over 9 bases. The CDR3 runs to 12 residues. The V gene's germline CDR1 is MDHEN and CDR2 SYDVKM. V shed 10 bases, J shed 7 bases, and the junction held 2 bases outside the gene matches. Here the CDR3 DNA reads TGTGCCACAGGACAGGGGAATTCACCCCTCCACTTT. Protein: CATGQGNSPLHF.

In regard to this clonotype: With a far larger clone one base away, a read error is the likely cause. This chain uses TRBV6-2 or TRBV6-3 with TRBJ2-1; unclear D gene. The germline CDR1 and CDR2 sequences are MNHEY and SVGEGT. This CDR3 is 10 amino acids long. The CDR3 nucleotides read TGTGCCAGCAGCTACTATGAGCAGTTCTTC. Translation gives CASSYYEQFF.

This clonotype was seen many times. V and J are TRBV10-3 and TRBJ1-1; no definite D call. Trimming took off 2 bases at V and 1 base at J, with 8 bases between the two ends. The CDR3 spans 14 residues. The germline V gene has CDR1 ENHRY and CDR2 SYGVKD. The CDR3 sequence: CAISEQPPNTEAFF. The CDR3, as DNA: TGTGCCATCAGTGAGCAGCCGCCGAACACTGAAGCTTTCTTT.

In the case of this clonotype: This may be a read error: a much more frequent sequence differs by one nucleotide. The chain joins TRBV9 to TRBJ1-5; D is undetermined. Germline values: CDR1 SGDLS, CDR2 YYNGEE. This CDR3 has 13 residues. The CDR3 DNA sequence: TGTGTCAGCAGCGTAGATAACGAGGAGCCCCAGCATTTT. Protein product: CVSSVDNEEPQHF.

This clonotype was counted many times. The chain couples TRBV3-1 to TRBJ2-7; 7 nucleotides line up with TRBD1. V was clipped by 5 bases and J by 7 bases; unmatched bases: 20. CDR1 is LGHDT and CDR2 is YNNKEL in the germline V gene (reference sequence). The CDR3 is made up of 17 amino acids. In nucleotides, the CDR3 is TGTGCCAGCAGCTCGGCTAGGGGGCGAAGAGGAATTTCGGAGCAGTACTTC. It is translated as CASSSARGRRGISEQYF.

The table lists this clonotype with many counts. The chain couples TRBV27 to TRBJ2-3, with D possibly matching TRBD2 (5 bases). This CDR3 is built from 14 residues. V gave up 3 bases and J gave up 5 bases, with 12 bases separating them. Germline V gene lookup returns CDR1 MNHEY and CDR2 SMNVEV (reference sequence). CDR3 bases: TGTGCCAGCAGTTTGAAAGGGAGAAGAGATACGCAGTATTTT. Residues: CASSLKGRRDTQYF.

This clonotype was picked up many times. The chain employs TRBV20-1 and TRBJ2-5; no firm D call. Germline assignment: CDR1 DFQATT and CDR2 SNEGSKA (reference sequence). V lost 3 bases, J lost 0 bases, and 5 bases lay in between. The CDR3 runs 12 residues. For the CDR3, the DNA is TGCAGTGCTAGGGGAAACCAAGAGACCCAGTACTTC. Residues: CSARGNQETQYF.

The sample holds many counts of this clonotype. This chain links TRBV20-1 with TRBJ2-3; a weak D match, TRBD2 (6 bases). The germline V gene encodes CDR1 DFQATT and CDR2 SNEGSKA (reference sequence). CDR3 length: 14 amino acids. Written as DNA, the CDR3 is TGCAGCCCCTCCGGGAGAAGAGGGCGAGATACGCAGTATTTT. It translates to CSPSGRRGRDTQYF.

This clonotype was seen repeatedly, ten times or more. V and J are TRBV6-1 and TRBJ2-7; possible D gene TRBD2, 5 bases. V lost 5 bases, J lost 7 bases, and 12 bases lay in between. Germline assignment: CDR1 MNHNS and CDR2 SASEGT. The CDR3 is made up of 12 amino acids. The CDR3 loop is CASSPGLREQYF. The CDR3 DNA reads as TGTGCCAGCAGTCCTGGACTGCGGGAGCAGTACTTC.

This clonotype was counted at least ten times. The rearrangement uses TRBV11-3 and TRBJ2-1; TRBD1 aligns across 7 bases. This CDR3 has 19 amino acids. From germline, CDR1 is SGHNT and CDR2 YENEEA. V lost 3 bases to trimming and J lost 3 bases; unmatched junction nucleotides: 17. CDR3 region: CASSFPTNKPGQNYNEQFF. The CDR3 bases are TGTGCCAGCAGCTTTCCGACTAATAAACCGGGACAGAACTACAATGAGCAGTTCTTC.

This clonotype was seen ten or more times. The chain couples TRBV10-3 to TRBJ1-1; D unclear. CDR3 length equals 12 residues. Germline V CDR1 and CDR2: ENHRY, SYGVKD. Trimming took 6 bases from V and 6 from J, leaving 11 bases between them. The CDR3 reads CAIRGWSAEAFF. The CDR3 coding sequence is TGTGCCATCAGGGGTTGGAGCGCTGAAGCTTTCTTT.

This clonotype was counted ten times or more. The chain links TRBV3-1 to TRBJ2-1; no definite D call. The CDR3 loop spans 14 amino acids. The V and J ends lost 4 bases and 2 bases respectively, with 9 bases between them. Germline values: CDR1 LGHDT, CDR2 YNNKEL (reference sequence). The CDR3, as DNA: TGTGCCAGCAGCCGGACGGCAACCTACAATGAGCAGTTCTTC. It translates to CASSRTATYNEQFF.

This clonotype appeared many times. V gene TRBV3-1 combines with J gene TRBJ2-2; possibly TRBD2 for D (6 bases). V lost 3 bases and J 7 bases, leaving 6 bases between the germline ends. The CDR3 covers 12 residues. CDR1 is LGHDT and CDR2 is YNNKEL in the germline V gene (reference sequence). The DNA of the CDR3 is TGTGCCAGCAGCCAGGGGGGCGGGGAGCTGTTTTTT. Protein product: CASSQGGGELFF. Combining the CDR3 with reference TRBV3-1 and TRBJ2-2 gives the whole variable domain DTAVSQTPKYLVTQMGNDKSIKCEQNLGHDTMYWYKQDSKKFLKIMFSYNNKELIINETVPNRFSPKSPDKAHLNLHINSLELGDSAVYFCASSQGGGELFFGEGSRLTVL.

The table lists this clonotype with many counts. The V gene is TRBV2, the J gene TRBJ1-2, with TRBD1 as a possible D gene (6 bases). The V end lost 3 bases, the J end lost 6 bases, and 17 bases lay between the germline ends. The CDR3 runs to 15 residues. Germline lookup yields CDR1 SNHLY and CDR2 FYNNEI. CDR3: CASSDGGQGIDGYTF. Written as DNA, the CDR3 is TGTGCCAGCAGTGATGGGGGCCAGGGAATTGATGGCTACACCTTC.

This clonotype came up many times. CDR3 protein: CASSPFTGNTIYF. The CDR3 bases are TGTGCCAGTAGTCCGTTCACTGGAAACACCATATATTTT. The rearrangement joins TRBV19 to TRBJ1-3, with D uncertain. V lost 5 bases to trimming and J lost 2 bases, with 7 bases between them. CDR1 LNHDA and CDR2 SQIVND come from the germline V gene (reference sequence). There are 13 residues in the CDR3.